The 16 T cell receptor beta chains given below trace back to one sample, sequenced in a study of cytomegalovirus exposure and HLA in healthy donors. PCR used 60 Vbeta primers and 13 Jbeta primers. This table comes from immunoSEQ multiplex PCR, and its TCRdb copy is limited to in-frame clones, with some not included. Here the sample table reports roughly 120,000 clones. Sample: PBMCs. These receptors were collected from a man aged 25 to 40 in good health and CMV-seronegative.

V is TRBV30 and J is TRBJ1-5; D is possibly TRBD1 (5 bases). From germline, CDR1 is GTSNPN and CDR2 SVGIG (reference sequence). V was shortened by 0 bases and J by 3 bases, with 9 bases between the two germline ends. The CDR3 covers 14 residues. The CDR3 bases are TGTGCCTGGAGTGTTGGAGGGGCCAATCAGCCCCAGCATTTT. Its protein product is CAWSVGGANQPQHF.

V gene TRBV19 combines with J gene TRBJ1-5; the match to TRBD1 covers 7 bases. V shed 7 bases and J 0 bases; nucleotides not matched to a gene: 12. Germline CDR1 is LNHDA and CDR2 is SQIVND (reference sequence). This CDR3 is built from 17 residues. CDR3 in DNA: TGTGCCAGTAAAGCCCGACAGGGCTTCTATAGCAATCAGCCCCAGCATTTT. This gives the protein CASKARQGFYSNQPQHF.

The chain joins TRBV11-3 to TRBJ1-6; D is undetermined. V was trimmed by 5 bases and J by 7 bases, leaving 9 bases between them. Germline V gene sequence: CDR1 SGHNT, CDR2 YENEEA. The CDR3 runs to 13 residues. The chain's CDR3 is CASSPGRNSPLHF. The CDR3 DNA sequence: TGTGCCAGCAGCCCGGGTAGGAATTCACCCCTCCACTTT.

The chain employs TRBV18 and TRBJ2-5; a weak D match, TRBD1 (6 bases). The V and J ends lost 1 base and 0 bases respectively, with 12 bases between them. The CDR3 consists of 16 residues. Germline values: CDR1 KGHSH, CDR2 LQKENI. In nucleotides, the CDR3 is TGTGCCAGCTCACCACTAGGGGGTACGAACCAAGAGACCCAGTACTTC. Its protein product is CASSPLGGTNQETQYF.

The chain couples TRBV19 to TRBJ1-6, with TRBD1 matching over 8 bases. This CDR3 is built from 20 residues. V gave up 2 bases and J gave up 4 bases; unmatched junction bases: 16. CDR1 is LNHDA, CDR2 SQIVND, per germline (reference sequence). Written as DNA, the CDR3 is TGTGCCAGTAGTATACAAGATATCTTCCGACAGGGGATGTATAATTCACCCCTCCACTTT. Amino acids: CASSIQDIFRQGMYNSPLHF.

The chain is built from TRBV7-2 and TRBJ2-7, with D perhaps matching TRBD1 (5 bases). With 5 bases removed from V and 3 bases from J, the gap between germline ends came to 17 bases. The CDR3 sequence is 15 residues long. The germline CDR1 and CDR2 sequences are SGHTA and FQGNSA. The CDR3 DNA reads TGTGCCAGCAGCCCACCTCGCCAGGGCAACTACGAGCAGTACTTC. It is translated as CASSPPRQGNYEQYF.

This chain links TRBV5-4 with TRBJ1-1; maybe TRBD1 (5 bases). The CDR3 is 13 amino acids. Germline CDR1 SGHNT, CDR2 YYREEE (reference sequence). Trimming removed 5 bases from V and 2 bases from J, with 10 bases in between. In DNA, the CDR3 is TGTGCCAGCAGAAGGGGCCCAAACACTGAAGCTTTCTTT. It translates to CASRRGPNTEAFF. The full variable domain, rest sourced from reference TRBV5-4 and TRBJ1-1, is ETGVTQSPTHLIKTRGQQVTLRCSSQSGHNTVSWYQQALGQGPQFIFQYYREEENGRGNFPPRFSGLQFPNYSSELNVNALELDDSALYLCASRRGPNTEAFFGQGTRLTVV.

The rearrangement links TRBV2 to TRBJ2-2; D is perhaps TRBD2 (5 bases). The V and J ends lost 7 bases and 5 bases respectively, with 17 bases between them. The CDR3 contains 15 residues. Germline V lookup: CDR1 SNHLY, CDR2 FYNNEI. CDR3 nucleotide sequence: TGTGCCAGCACCACAGCCCGCAGCGGAACCGGGGAGCTGTTTTTT. Protein product: CASTTARSGTGELFF.

The chain is built from TRBV12-5 and TRBJ1-5; D is possibly TRBD1 (5 bases). There are 15 residues in the CDR3. Germline assignment: CDR1 LGHNT and CDR2 FRNRAP. The V end was cut by 7 bases, the J end by 9 bases, with 22 bases between. As DNA, the CDR3 is TGTGCTAGTGCACCGGGGGGGATCGCTTCTCGGCCCCAGCATTTT. It encodes CASAPGGIASRPQHF.

The chain uses TRBV7-2 and TRBJ1-5; 7 nucleotides match TRBD1. There are 16 residues in the CDR3. J was trimmed by 0 bases and V by 1 base; bases with no gene match: 3. From germline, CDR1 is SGHTA and CDR2 FQGNSA. CDR3 in amino acids: CASSLGGQLSNQPQHF. CDR3 in DNA: TGTGCCAGCAGCTTAGGGGGACAGCTTAGCAATCAGCCCCAGCATTTT. The entire variable domain, with the rest obtained from reference TRBV7-2 and TRBJ1-5, is as follows: GAGVSQSPSNKVTEKGKDVELRCDPISGHTALYWYRQSLGQGLEFLIYFQGNSAPDKSGLPSDRFSAERTGGSVSTLTIQRTQQEDSAVYLCASSLGGQLSNQPQHFGDGTRLSIL.

V gene TRBV9 combines with J gene TRBJ2-7; TRBD2 matches at 7 bases. This CDR3 is 14 amino acids long. After removal of 0 bases from V and 6 bases from J, the junction contained 6 bases not matched to a gene. CDR1 and CDR2 (germline): SGDLS, YYNGEE. The CDR3 spells CASSVAFGGGEQYF. As DNA, the CDR3 is TGTGCCAGCAGCGTAGCTTTCGGCGGGGGCGAGCAGTACTTC. Full variable domain (rest looked up from reference TRBV9 and TRBJ2-7): DSGVTQTPKHLITATGQRVTLRCSPRSGDLSVYWYQQSLDQGLQFLIQYYNGEERAKGNILERFSAQQFPDLHSELNLSSLELGDSALYFCASSVAFGGGEQYFGPGTRLTVT.

With respect to this clone: Within the sample, other DNA sequences also encode this same CDR3. The chain uses TRBV5-4 and TRBJ1-5; D ambiguous. The germline CDR1 and CDR2 sequences are SGHNT and YYREEE (reference sequence). V dropped 0 bases and J dropped 6 bases, with 4 bases sitting between them. CDR3 length equals 12 residues. DNA for the CDR3: TGTGCCAGCAGCTTGGATAGTCAGCCCCAGCATTTT. Translation gives CASSLDSQPQHF.

The chain has TRBV5-4 and TRBJ1-1; 7 bases agree with TRBD1. V was clipped by 4 bases and J by 1 base; unmatched bases: 7. Germline V gives CDR1 SGHNT, CDR2 YYREEE (reference sequence). The CDR3 sequence is 15 residues long. The CDR3 nucleotides are TGTGCCAGCAGCGCGGCACGGACAGGGAACACTGAAGCTTTCTTT. Protein product: CASSAARTGNTEAFF.

This sequence joins TRBV11-2 and TRBJ2-3; D unclear. The V gene lost 5 bases and the J gene lost 2 bases, with 8 bases spanning the gap. Germline CDR1 SGHAT, CDR2 FQNNGV. The CDR3 is 13 amino acids. CDR3 protein: CASSPTHTDTQYF. The CDR3 nucleotides are TGTGCCAGCAGCCCCACTCACACAGATACGCAGTATTTT.

The V and J genes are TRBV5-1 and TRBJ1-2; a weak D match, TRBD1 (5 bases). The CDR3 covers 16 residues. In germline, CDR1 is SGHRS, CDR2 YFSETQ. Trimming stripped 2 bases from V and 2 bases from J, with 16 bases between. DNA for the CDR3: TGCGCCAGCAGCTTACCGGCGAGTCAGGGAAACTATGGCTACACCTTC. Amino acids: CASSLPASQGNYGYTF. The entire variable domain, with the rest obtained from reference TRBV5-1 and TRBJ1-2, is as follows: KAGVTQTPRYLIKTRGQQVTLSCSPISGHRSVSWYQQTPGQGLQFLFEYFSETQRNKGNFPGRFSGRQFSNSRSEMNVSTLELGDSALYLCASSLPASQGNYGYTFGSGTRLTVV.

The chain employs TRBV9 and TRBJ1-1; 8 nucleotides line up with TRBD1. Trimming took 0 bases from V and 4 from J; bases not matched to a gene: 2. The CDR3 extends over 14 amino acids. Germline V gives CDR1 SGDLS, CDR2 YYNGEE. CDR3 residues: CASSVGQGTTEAFF. CDR3 coding DNA: TGTGCCAGCAGCGTAGGACAGGGGACCACTGAAGCTTTCTTT.